The TCR beta chain described here comes from a study of blood T cell repertoires in COVID-19. The wider study: Italy, Spain and the United States were the sources of the convalescent and acute COVID-19 samples. Nucleic acid was either cDNA or gDNA, and it came from T cells, B-cell-depleted T cells, or PBMCs.

Profiling relied on immunoSEQ multiplex PCR, and the TCRdb table lists in-frame clones only, not all of them. The table shows a few hundred thousand clones, with around 81% occurring only once. The V and J ends lost 6 bases and 3 bases respectively, with 12 bases between them. Germline CDR1 is SEHNR and CDR2 is FQNEAQ (reference sequence). The CDR3 is 15 amino acids. Sequences were obtained from peripheral blood. The sequence was obtained from a woman between 65 and 79 years old with acute or convalescent COVID-19. The chain uses TRBV7-9 and TRBJ1-6; D gene uncertain. The CDR3 loop reads CASSGLGRYNSPLHF. In DNA form, the CDR3 reads TGTGCCAGCAGTGGGCTGGGCCGCTATAATTCACCCCTCCACTTT.